This entry lists 32 T cell receptor beta chains sequenced from one sample in a study of CD8 T cells in ankylosing spondylitis. Study-level points and caveats: About 8 highly homologous variants made up a TCR beta motif, and this motif appeared characteristic of ankylosing spondylitis blood.

TCRdb re-analysed the 5' RACE reads in MiXCR, keeping a single row per CDR3 protein. This sample carries 450,000 to 550,000 distinct CDR3 sequences, 5.3% of them seen once, and the ten largest clones take approximately 3.5%. No antigen is known for these receptors. The specimen was blood, either unsorted or a sorted T cell fraction (not recorded which). These receptor sequences come from a male donor with ankylosing spondylitis.

This clonotype was counted at least ten times. The V gene is TRBV29-1, the J gene TRBJ1-5; the D gene is possibly TRBD1 (5 bases). This CDR3 is built from 14 residues. Trimming pared 5 bases from V and 7 bases from J, leaving 18 bases between. Germline-derived CDR1 and CDR2 are SQVTM and ANQGSEA. CDR3 sequence: CSVRLGGVGQPQHF. The CDR3 DNA is TGCAGCGTTCGACTGGGGGGGGTCGGGCAGCCCCAGCATTTT.

This clonotype was seen at least ten times. V is TRBV29-1 and J is TRBJ1-1, with TRBD1 identical over 9 bases. CDR1 and CDR2 from the germline V gene are SQVTM and ANQGSEA. CDR3 length equals 13 residues. J gave up 4 bases and V 7 bases, and 7 bases lay outside the gene matches. The CDR3, as DNA: TGCAGCGCAAAGACAGGGGGTAGCACTGAAGCTTTCTTT. Protein sequence: CSAKTGGSTEAFF.

This clonotype was seen a few times. CDR3 in amino acids: CASSANRARETQYF. The CDR3, as DNA: TGTGCCAGCAGCGCCAACAGGGCTCGGGAGACCCAGTACTTC. The chain has TRBV7-2 and TRBJ2-5, with D perhaps matching TRBD1 (6 bases). Trimming stripped 5 bases from V and 5 bases from J, with 15 bases between. The germline V gene has CDR1 SGHTA and CDR2 FQGNSA. The CDR3 loop spans 14 amino acids.

In this sample, this clonotype turned up many times. The genes are TRBV7-8 and TRBJ2-2; 7 bases agree with TRBD2. There are 14 residues in the CDR3. With V trimmed by 1 base and J by 6 bases, 2 bases remained unmatched. CDR1 SGHVS and CDR2 FQNEAQ come from the germline V gene. This CDR3 is CASSLVRGAGELFF. As DNA, the CDR3 is TGTGCCAGCAGCTTAGTCCGGGGGGCCGGGGAGCTGTTTTTT.

This clonotype came up many times. V is TRBV7-9 and J is TRBJ2-2; D not resolved. This CDR3 comprises 13 residues. Between the trimmed V and J ends, which lost 5 bases and 6 bases, there was a span of 10 bases. Germline V gives CDR1 SEHNR, CDR2 FQNEAQ (reference sequence). The CDR3 sequence: CASSQPVAGELFF. CDR3 bases: TGTGCCAGCAGCCAGCCGGTGGCCGGGGAGCTGTTTTTT.

This clonotype showed up many times. The chain recombines TRBV4-3 with TRBJ2-6; D possibly corresponds to TRBD2 (6 bases). Germline V gives CDR1 LGHNA, CDR2 YSLEER. V dropped 0 bases and J dropped 2 bases, with 20 bases sitting between them. The CDR3 extends over 20 amino acids. CDR3 amino acids: CASSQETSRVREAGANVLTF. The CDR3 nucleotides read TGCGCCAGCAGCCAAGAGACTAGTAGGGTTAGGGAAGCTGGGGCCAACGTCCTGACTTTC.

There are many counts of this clonotype. V usage is TRBV12-3 or TRBV12-4 and J usage is TRBJ2-1; 14 nucleotides agree with TRBD2. The ends lost 0 bases at V and 5 bases at J; junction bases unmatched: 0. This CDR3 has 16 amino acids. The CDR3 DNA follows: TGTGCCAGCAGTTTAGCGGGACTAGCGGGAGACAATGAGCAGTTCTTC. Translation gives CASSLAGLAGDNEQFF.

This clonotype was seen many times. V usage is TRBV15 and J usage is TRBJ1-1; no reliable D call. V was shortened by 5 bases and J by 5 bases, with 18 bases between the two germline ends. There are 15 residues in the CDR3. Germline V gene lookup returns CDR1 LNHNV and CDR2 YYDKDF (reference sequence). This CDR3 is CATSLAFGRRTEAFF. CDR3 nucleotide sequence: TGTGCCACCAGCTTGGCCTTTGGGCGGCGGACTGAAGCTTTCTTT.

This clonotype was detected only a few times. The chain couples TRBV13 to TRBJ2-3, with D possibly matching TRBD2 (6 bases). V lost 5 bases to trimming and J lost 3 bases, with 12 bases between them. The length of the CDR3 is 14 residues. Germline CDR1 PRHDT, CDR2 FYEKMQ (reference sequence). The CDR3 here is CASSPLAETDTQYF. DNA of the CDR3: TGTGCCAGCAGCCCTTTAGCGGAAACAGATACGCAGTATTTT.

This clonotype was observed many times. CDR3 loop: CASSLVSGTRNEQYF. The CDR3 nucleotides are TGTGCCAGCAGCTTAGTGTCAGGGACTCGGAACGAGCAGTACTTC. This chain links TRBV7-8 with TRBJ2-7; a possible D gene is TRBD2 (6 bases). CDR3 length: 15 amino acids. V lost 1 base to trimming and J lost 5 bases, with 15 bases between them. Germline V CDR1 and CDR2: SGHVS, FQNEAQ.

This clonotype showed up just a few times. The rearrangement links TRBV6-5 to TRBJ1-4, with D possibly TRBD1 on 5 matching bases. The germline V gene encodes CDR1 MNHEY and CDR2 SVGAGI. The CDR3 contains 16 residues. The V gene lost 4 bases and the J gene lost 8 bases, with 20 bases spanning the gap. CDR3 protein: CASSSGTYSLIEKLFF. The CDR3 nucleotides are TGTGCCAGCAGTTCCGGGACGTATAGCCTAATAGAAAAACTGTTTTTT.

This clonotype appeared many times. The rearrangement joins TRBV29-1 to TRBJ1-1, with unresolved D. Looked up from germline, CDR1 is SQVTM and CDR2 is ANQGSEA. Trimming took 4 bases from V and 5 from J, leaving 11 bases between them. This CDR3 region has 12 residues. The CDR3 bases are TGCAGCGTTGGAGGGTTTCAGACTGAAGCTTTCTTT. It is translated as CSVGGFQTEAFF.

This clonotype has only a few counts. The CDR3 nucleotides are TGCGCCAGCAGCGCAGGGGGCGCGTACAATGAGCAGTTCTTC. Its protein product is CASSAGGAYNEQFF. The chain combines TRBV5-1 with TRBJ2-1, with 8 nucleotides matching TRBD1. From germline, CDR1 is SGHRS and CDR2 YFSETQ. CDR3 length: 14 residues. V shed 4 bases and J 4 bases; nucleotides not matched to a gene: 4. Looking up the rest from reference TRBV5-1 and TRBJ2-1 gives the full variable domain: KAGVTQTPRYLIKTRGQQVTLSCSPISGHRSVSWYQQTPGQGLQFLFEYFSETQRNKGNFPGRFSGRQFSNSRSEMNVSTLELGDSALYLCASSAGGAYNEQFFGPGTRLTVL.

This clonotype has a count of ten or more. This rearrangement joins TRBV28 to TRBJ1-3, with D unresolved. From germline, CDR1 is MDHEN and CDR2 SYDVKM. The length of the CDR3 is 13 residues. Trimming stripped 8 bases from V and 0 bases from J, with 8 bases between. The CDR3 protein is CASGPPSGNTIYF. DNA for the CDR3: TGTGCCAGCGGTCCGCCCTCTGGAAACACCATATATTTT.

This clonotype was seen many times. This chain joins TRBV20-1 and TRBJ2-2; D is undetermined. The germline V gene has CDR1 DFQATT and CDR2 SNEGSKA (reference sequence). The CDR3 loop spans 16 amino acids. V lost 0 bases to trimming and J lost 5 bases, with 16 bases between them. The CDR3 DNA is TGCAGTGCTAGAGATATCTGGTATAGTCGGACCGGGGAGCTGTTTTTT. Translating it yields CSARDIWYSRTGELFF.

This clonotype was recorded many times. CDR3 coding DNA: TGTGCCAGCAGTAGCCGGACAGGGGCTTCTTATCAGCCCCAGCATTTT. Its translation is CASSSRTGASYQPQHF. V gene TRBV12-3 or TRBV12-4 combines with J gene TRBJ1-5, with 9 bases lining up with TRBD1. V was pared by 5 bases and J by 5 bases, with 10 bases of the junction left unmatched. CDR3 length: 16 residues.

This clonotype has a count of ten or more. The chain recombines TRBV4-2 with TRBJ2-1; 10 bases are shared with TRBD2. J was trimmed by 2 bases and V by 8 bases; bases with no gene match: 6. The CDR3 covers 15 residues. Germline CDR1 and CDR2: LGHNA and YNFKEQ. The CDR3 loop reads CASGIAGGPYNEQFF. The CDR3 DNA reads TGTGCCAGCGGAATAGCGGGAGGCCCCTACAATGAGCAGTTCTTC.

In its sample, this clonotype was seen many times. The chain uses TRBV29-1 and TRBJ2-1; 9 nucleotides agree with TRBD2. The length of the CDR3 is 16 residues. Germline values: CDR1 SQVTM, CDR2 ANQGSEA. Trimming at V came to 4 bases and at J to 7 bases, leaving 14 bases not matched to a gene. CDR3 nucleotides: TGCAGCGTTGGAACGACCCCGGGACTAGCCCCAAATGAGCAGTTCTTC. This codes for CSVGTTPGLAPNEQFF.

This clonotype was seen repeatedly, ten times or more. This chain joins TRBV5-1 and TRBJ2-5; TRBD1 agrees at 9 bases. After removal of 3 bases from V and 2 bases from J, the junction contained 11 bases not matched to a gene. CDR1 and CDR2 from the germline V gene are SGHRS and YFSETQ. This CDR3 has 17 residues. CDR3 in amino acids: CASSWDRVSPLQETQYF. The CDR3 coding sequence is TGCGCCAGCAGCTGGGACAGGGTATCTCCCCTTCAAGAGACCCAGTACTTC. Looking up the rest from reference TRBV5-1 and TRBJ2-5 gives the full variable domain: KAGVTQTPRYLIKTRGQQVTLSCSPISGHRSVSWYQQTPGQGLQFLFEYFSETQRNKGNFPGRFSGRQFSNSRSEMNVSTLELGDSALYLCASSWDRVSPLQETQYFGPGTRLLVL.

This clonotype was detected many times. This chain connects TRBV20-1 to TRBJ2-3; 7 bases map to TRBD2. The CDR3 has 15 amino acids. V lost 6 bases to trimming and J lost 4 bases; unmatched junction nucleotides: 13. CDR1 DFQATT and CDR2 SNEGSKA come from the germline V gene (reference sequence). Here the CDR3 reads CSATPLAATPDTQYF. The CDR3 nucleotides read TGCAGTGCAACACCCCTAGCGGCTACCCCAGATACGCAGTATTTT.

In its sample, this clonotype was seen many times. The V gene is TRBV20-1, the J gene TRBJ1-5; unclear D gene. Trimming stripped 3 bases from V and 0 bases from J, with 9 bases between. The germline V gene encodes CDR1 DFQATT and CDR2 SNEGSKA (reference sequence). The CDR3 runs 14 residues. CDR3 nucleotide sequence: TGCAGTGCTAGTGGAGGGCTTAGCAATCAGCCCCAGCATTTT. This codes for CSASGGLSNQPQHF.

This clonotype came up many times. The chain is built from TRBV12-3 or TRBV12-4 and TRBJ2-2, with D uncertain. V gave up 8 bases and J gave up 6 bases, with 10 bases separating them. This CDR3 contains 12 residues. The chain's CDR3 is CASEIIPGELFF. The DNA of the CDR3 is TGTGCCAGCGAGATAATTCCCGGGGAGCTGTTTTTT.

This clonotype was recorded many times. The J gene is TRBJ2-6, the V gene TRBV7-9; D is uncertain. CDR1 is SEHNR, CDR2 FQNEAQ, per germline (reference sequence). CDR3 length equals 15 residues. V shed 5 bases and J shed 0 bases, with 8 bases lying between them. CDR3 bases: TGTGCCAGCAGCGCCAGGAACTCTGGGGCCAACGTCCTGACTTTC. As protein: CASSARNSGANVLTF.

A word on this clonotype: It may be a read error: a sequence one base away is much more abundant. This chain connects TRBV27 to TRBJ1-1; D is unclear. The length of the CDR3 is 15 residues. V was shortened by 4 bases and J by 1 base, with 13 bases between the two germline ends. Germline assignment: CDR1 MNHEY and CDR2 SMNVEV (reference sequence). The CDR3 nucleotides are TGTGCCAGCAGTTGGATGATGACACGGAACACTGAAGCTTTCTTT. It encodes CASSWMMTRNTEAFF.

This clonotype came up many times. The chain is built from TRBV24-1 and TRBJ1-5; TRBD1 aligns across 7 bases. The CDR3 runs to 15 residues. The junction had 10 bases not matched to a gene; V was cut back by 3 bases and J by 9 bases. Germline values: CDR1 KGHDR, CDR2 SFDVKD. CDR3 region: CATSDRGDSYGPQHF. DNA for the CDR3: TGTGCCACCAGTGATCGGGGGGACAGCTATGGGCCCCAGCATTTT.

This chain joins TRBV29-1 and TRBJ1-1; no clear D. Trimming pared 2 bases from V and 0 bases from J, leaving 16 bases between. Germline CDR1 and CDR2: SQVTM and ANQGSEA. The CDR3 consists of 16 residues. CDR3 amino acids: CSVERAALGMNTEAFF. CDR3 DNA sequence: TGCAGCGTTGAAAGGGCGGCCCTCGGTATGAACACTGAAGCTTTCTTT.

The sample holds many counts of this clonotype. The chain is built from TRBV4-3 and TRBJ2-1; D gene uncertain. CDR3 length equals 16 residues. Germline assignment: CDR1 LGHNA and CDR2 YSLEER. The V end was cut by 0 bases, the J end by 0 bases, with 9 bases between. The CDR3 loop is CASSQEGRNSYNEQFF. The CDR3, as DNA: TGCGCCAGCAGCCAAGAAGGCAGGAACTCCTACAATGAGCAGTTCTTC.

The J gene is TRBJ1-1, the V gene TRBV10-3, with D uncertain. Germline loops: CDR1 ENHRY, CDR2 SYGVKD. V was pared by 0 bases and J by 7 bases, with 15 bases between. The CDR3 is 15 amino acids. The chain's CDR3 is CAISESMVRRFEAFF. The CDR3 DNA follows: TGTGCCATCAGTGAGTCGATGGTGCGACGTTTTGAAGCTTTCTTT.

For the CDR3, the DNA is TGTGCCAGCAGCTACCGGGACCAGGGGGAAAAACTGTTTTTT. Its translation is CASSYRDQGEKLFF. J is TRBJ1-4 and V is TRBV21-1; TRBD1 reflects the table's D call only, with no check against the DNA. TRBV21-1 is a recognized pseudogene. The CDR3 consists of 14 residues.

The table lists this clonotype with many counts. This chain connects TRBV10-3 to TRBJ2-3, with D possibly matching TRBD1 (6 bases). Germline-derived CDR1 and CDR2 are ENHRY and SYGVKD. The V and J ends lost 3 bases and 3 bases respectively, with 10 bases between them. The CDR3 extends over 14 amino acids. The CDR3 DNA reads TGTGCCATCAGTGATGGTAGGGGGACAGATACGCAGTATTTT. Translating gives CAISDGRGTDTQYF.

This clonotype was found many times. The chain combines TRBV27 with TRBJ1-6, with a weak D call TRBD1 (5 bases). CDR3 length: 14 amino acids. Trimming removed 2 bases at V and 10 bases at J, with 12 bases between. Germline loops: CDR1 MNHEY, CDR2 SMNVEV (reference sequence). CDR3 DNA sequence: TGTGCCAGCAGTTTAGGCAGGGAGGTGTCACCCCTCCACTTT. Translating gives CASSLGREVSPLHF.

This clonotype showed up many times. This chain uses TRBV5-1 with TRBJ2-5, with 11 bases aligning to TRBD2. The junction had 6 bases not matched to a gene; V was cut back by 3 bases and J by 2 bases. This CDR3 region has 16 residues. CDR1 is SGHRS and CDR2 is YFSETQ in the germline V gene. DNA for the CDR3: TGCGCCAGCAGCTCCGGACTAGCGGGTCTACAAGAGACCCAGTACTTC. It yields the protein CASSSGLAGLQETQYF.